This TCR beta chain was sequenced in a study of cytomegalovirus exposure and HLA in healthy donors. With respect to this clone: Its specificity is not known.

PCR used 60 Vbeta primers and 13 Jbeta primers. Sequencing used immunoSEQ multiplex PCR; TCRdb keeps in-frame clones, though not all of them. The data hold 300,000 or so clones, with roughly 86% observed a single time. Whole-study findings and limits: In a later analysis, at a false discovery rate of 0.05, 16,951 TCR beta sequences were associated with HLA alleles.

The ends were cut back, 3 bases at V and 7 bases at J, with 20 bases in the middle. The CDR3 sequence is 15 residues long. Germline V gene sequence: CDR1 SGDLS, CDR2 YYNGEE. The V gene is TRBV9, the J gene TRBJ2-7; D is unresolved. The sequenced sample consisted of PBMCs. The receptor was derived from a woman between 35 and 50 years old in good health and CMV-seropositive. In nucleotides, the CDR3 is TGTGCCAGCAGCGCGGATGCCGGGTCGAAAAAGGAGCAGTACTTC. This encodes CASSADAGSKKEQYF.